The clone carrying this TCR beta chain came up a few times. The target antigen is unknown. Each patient came to thyroid surgery without any prior treatment (of any kind). In the original workflow: Researchers built a distant-metastasis classifier for papillary thyroid cancer that drew on CDR3 differences across clinicopathological groups. Via MiXCR, TCRdb re-called the PCR reads. What appears here as the V and J calls and clone size reflects TCRdb's work, not the paper's. The sample records some 69,000 clones, 13% to 15% being singletons. This record comes from a study of metastatic and nonmetastatic thyroid tumors. Study-wide context: Repertoires were compared across blood and tumor or nodule tissue from malignant and benign thyroid patients.

The V end lost 5 bases, the J end lost 10 bases, and 18 bases lay between the germline ends. The CDR3 extends over 15 amino acids. CDR1 LNHDA and CDR2 SQIVND come from the germline V gene (reference sequence). The study's findings and limits: Malignant thyroid tumors reportedly had TCR beta diversity that was significantly higher than in benign nodules, in blood and tumor.

The receptor comes from a male donor with papillary thyroid cancer or a benign thyroid nodule (not recorded which). Some clones in this sample may be carry-over from other donors' samples. Sample: blood. The gene calls are TRBV19 and TRBJ1-6; maybe TRBD1 (5 bases). In DNA, the CDR3 is TGTGCCAGTAGTTCCTTGGGGACCGGAGGATCACCCCTCCACTTT. The encoded protein is CASSSLGTGGSPLHF.